The rows below give T cell receptor beta chains drawn from one sample of a study of beta chain features in type 1 diabetes. TCRdb keeps only in-frame clones here, not all; method: immunoSEQ multiplex PCR. The sample consists of 130,000 or so clones, about 8.7% of them appearing once. The sample taken for sequencing was central memory CD4+ T cells from blood. The receptors derive from a man in his late teens or twenties in good health. CDR3s include the opening cysteine and the closing phenylalanine or tryptophan. A D gene is named only where the DNA matches it firmly. Clone size is shown for a subset of rows, as once, few, many or a class of expanded clone.

d_call	clone_size	v_call	j_call	cdr3_nt	cdr3_aa
TRBD1	-	TRBV9	TRBJ2-5	TGTGCCAGCAGCGTATCCGGGACAGGGGAAGAGACCCAGTACTTC	CASSVSGTGEETQYF
TRBD1	few	TRBV23-1	TRBJ2-7	TGCGCCAGCAGTCACGACGGGACAGGCTCCTCAATATCCTCCTACGAGCAGTACTTC	CASSHDGTGSSISSYEQYF
TRBD1	few	TRBV19	TRBJ2-6	TGTGCCAGTAGTATAGGCCTGGGACAGGCCTACTCTGGGGCCAACGTCCTGACTTTC	CASSIGLGQAYSGANVLTF
-	-	TRBV6-5	TRBJ2-7	TGTGCCAGCAGTCCCTCAGGGTACGAGCAGTACTTC	CASSPSGYEQYF
-	-	TRBV21-1	TRBJ2-7	TGTGCCAGCAGCCTCCCCTACGAGCAGTACTTC	CASSLPYEQYF
-	-	TRBV5-1	TRBJ1-6	TGCGCCAGCACCGACCAAACGGGGAATTCACCCCTCCACTTT	CASTDQTGNSPLHF
-	few	TRBV14	TRBJ2-1	TGTGCCAGCAGCCAAAAAGGGAGGAACAATGAGCAGTTCTTC	CASSQKGRNNEQFF
TRBD1	few	TRBV18	TRBJ2-1	TGTGCCAGCTCACCTGACAGGGAAAATGAGCAGTTCTTC	CASSPDRENEQFF
TRBD2	few	TRBV11-3	TRBJ2-7	TGTGCCAGCAGCTTAGGCCTAGCGGGGGACGAGCAGTACTTC	CASSLGLAGDEQYF
-	-	TRBV5-8	TRBJ2-3	TGTGCCAGCAGCTTCGGGGGGCAAGGAGATACGCAGTATTTT	CASSFGGQGDTQYF
-	-	TRBV7-9	TRBJ2-3	TGTGCCAGCAGCATCCTAATAGGGGGAGATACGCAGTATTTT	CASSILIGGDTQYF
-	-	TRBV7-2	TRBJ2-7	TGTGCCAGCAGCTTCGGGGGACCTACGGAGCAGTACTTC	CASSFGGPTEQYF
TRBD1	few	TRBV5-1	TRBJ2-7	TGCGCCAGCAGACTTTACCCCGGGACAGGGGGCGCCGAGCAGTACTTC	CASRLYPGTGGAEQYF
TRBD1	-	TRBV15	TRBJ1-5	TGTGCCACCAGCAGGAACACAGGGGACAATCAGCCCCAGCATTTT	CATSRNTGDNQPQHF
TRBD1	-	TRBV5-4	TRBJ1-2	TGTGCCAGCAGCCCTTTCCTCCAACAGGGGTTGGATGGCTACACCTTC	CASSPFLQQGLDGYTF
-	few	TRBV5-1	TRBJ2-5	TGCGCCAGCAGCTTGAATGTCGCGGGTGGAGAGACCCAGTACTTC	CASSLNVAGGETQYF
TRBD1	-	TRBV4-2	TRBJ1-2	TGTGCCAGCAGCCACCGCCCCGGGACAGGGGAGGTTGGCTACACCTTC	CASSHRPGTGEVGYTF
-	-	TRBV7-2	TRBJ2-2	TGTGCCAGCAGCTTAGATACGCAGACCGGGGAGCTGTTTTTT	CASSLDTQTGELFF
TRBD1	many	TRBV30	TRBJ1-1	TGTGCCTGGAGCACGGGGGACAGTGAAGCTTTCTTT	CAWSTGDSEAFF
-	-	TRBV27	TRBJ2-2	TGTGCCAGCAATCAGATGAACACCGGGGAGCTGTTTTTT	CASNQMNTGELFF
TRBD1	-	TRBV5-1	TRBJ2-2	TGCGCCAGCAGCTTGCAGGGGGCTACCACCGGGGAGCTGTTTTTT	CASSLQGATTGELFF
-	-	TRBV21-1	TRBJ2-3	TGTGCCAGCAGCACCCGGGGAGGGTCAGATACGCAGTATTTT	CASSTRGGSDTQYF
TRBD1	few	TRBV19	TRBJ1-5	TGTGCCAGTGGGCCCAGGTCAGGGGGCTTCAATCAGCCCCAGCATTTT	CASGPRSGGFNQPQHF
TRBD1	-	TRBV2	TRBJ1-6	TGTGCCAGCAGACTGACAGGGGCTAATTCACCCCTCCACTTT	CASRLTGANSPLHF
-	-	TRBV29-1	TRBJ2-5	TGCAGCGTTGGATGGGGCCGAGAGACCCAGTACTTC	CSVGWGRETQYF
-	-	TRBV19	TRBJ2-2	TGTGCCAGTAGTATATGGGGACAGAACACCGGGGAGCTGTTTTTT	CASSIWGQNTGELFF
-	few	TRBV7-2	TRBJ2-7	TGTGCCAGCAGCCCGAGACGGACACAGGTTGGCTACGAGCAGTACTTC	CASSPRRTQVGYEQYF
TRBD1	many	TRBV29-1	TRBJ1-1	TGCAGCGTCGAGACAGGGATGAACACTGAAGCTTTCTTT	CSVETGMNTEAFF
TRBD1	many	TRBV28	TRBJ1-2	TGTGCCAGCAGTCAGGGGGCGGTTGGCTACACCTTC	CASSQGAVGYTF
TRBD2	many	TRBV19	TRBJ2-5	TGTGCCAGTAGTCCGCGGTGGACTAGCGGGGGTCAGAGGACCCAGTACTTC	CASSPRWTSGGQRTQYF
-	-	TRBV6-5	TRBJ1-2	TGTGCCAGCAGGGGGGCGGTCTATGGCTACACCTTC	CASRGAVYGYTF
TRBD1	few	TRBV2	TRBJ1-1	TGTGCCACCCGACAGGGTAGGAACACTGAAGCTTTCTTT	CATRQGRNTEAFF
TRBD1	few	TRBV30	TRBJ2-2	TGTGCCTGGGGACAGGGAGGCACCGGGGAGCTGTTTTTT	CAWGQGGTGELFF
TRBD1	few	TRBV18	TRBJ1-4	TGTGCCAGCTCGCAGGGACAGGGAAATGAAAAACTGTTTTTT	CASSQGQGNEKLFF
TRBD1	-	TRBV6-5	TRBJ2-5	TGTGCCAGCACCCCACCGGGACAGGGAGGCCATCAGTACTTC	CASTPPGQGGHQYF
TRBD1	-	TRBV2	TRBJ1-6	TGTGCCAGCAGTTGGACAGGGATCAGCTCCTATAATTCACCCCTCCACTTT	CASSWTGISSYNSPLHF
-	-	TRBV11-2	TRBJ2-3	TGTGCCAGCAGCTTATTGGGGGGTAGCACAGATACGCAGTATTTT	CASSLLGGSTDTQYF
-	few	TRBV6-1	TRBJ1-2	TGTGCCAGCAGTGAAGTTCCAGGGGAGGGTGGCTACACCTTC	CASSEVPGEGGYTF
-	few	TRBV7-2	TRBJ1-6	TGTGCCAGCAGCTTAGAACAGGGTACGAGATCACCCCTCCACTTT	CASSLEQGTRSPLHF
TRBD2	few	TRBV28	TRBJ2-3	TGTGCCAGCAGTTTCAGCGGGGGGGCTAGTGCAGATACGCAGTATTTT	CASSFSGGASADTQYF
TRBD2	few	TRBV5-1	TRBJ2-3	TGCGCCAGCACCATAGCGGGGGGGCTGTCAGATACGCAGTATTTT	CASTIAGGLSDTQYF